This TCR beta chain was sequenced in a study of cytomegalovirus exposure and HLA in healthy donors. Trimming at V came to 10 bases and at J to 7 bases, leaving 11 bases not matched to a gene. The length of the CDR3 is 13 residues. The germline V gene encodes CDR1 SNHLY and CDR2 FYNNEI. The PCR ran on 60 Vbeta and 13 Jbeta primers. The table came from immunoSEQ multiplex PCR; TCRdb's copy has only in-frame clones and leaves some out. The repertoire holds 150,000 or so clones, with about 65% as singletons. The sample consisted of PBMCs. The sequence came from a girl aged 10 to 17 in good health and CMV-seronegative. V and J are TRBV2 and TRBJ2-7; 9 nucleotides line up with TRBD2. The CDR3, as DNA: TGTGCCACCCTGGCGGGGGGGCCGGATGAGCAGTACTTC. Its translation: CATLAGGPDEQYF.